This record looks at one TCR beta chain sequence and its context. Libraries were prepared by immunoSEQ multiplex PCR; TCRdb keeps only in-frame clonotypes and omits some of them. The sample carries tens of thousands of clones, approximately 89% recorded once. The sample belongs to a study of T cell changes during pregnancy in multiple sclerosis. Trimming left V 5 bases short and J 1 base short, with 11 bases between. Germline V gene lookup returns CDR1 MNHNY and CDR2 SVGAGI (reference sequence). The CDR3 extends over 15 amino acids. The origin of this receptor is a female donor with multiple sclerosis, enrolled in a pregnancy study. The chain links TRBV6-6 to TRBJ2-2; TRBD2 is a possible D gene (6 bases). The sequencing here drew on peripheral blood, taken in the first trimester of pregnancy. CDR3 protein: CASSRDLKNTGELFF. For the CDR3, the DNA is TGTGCCAGCAGTAGGGACTTGAAGAACACCGGGGAGCTGTTTTTT.